This entry features one T cell receptor (beta chain) sequence. The antigen is unknown. The CDR3 runs to 18 residues. Germline V gene data show CDR1 as MDHEN and CDR2 as SYDVKM. V gave up 4 bases and J gave up 3 bases, with 21 bases separating them. This sample was taken from a study of T cell responses to AZD1222 COVID-19 vaccine. The study, taken as a whole, reports: The study reported that nearly half of spike-specific TCRs target unmutated variant regions. Spike-wide vaccine-associated CD4 TCRs dominated at 160-218 and 743-854. It should be noted that donors were predominantly white British and more often female, and clonal diversity was possibly underestimated.

Sequenced by immunoSEQ multiplex PCR; TCRdb stores in-frame clones only, minus some. The table records roughly 130,000 clones, roughly 87% of them present only once. The receptor's source is an adult in good health. The specimen comprised peripheral blood, sampled on day 0 of AZD1222 vaccination. This chain uses TRBV28 with TRBJ2-2; the D gene is possibly TRBD1 (5 bases). CDR3 coding DNA: TGTGCCAGCAGTTCCCTCACCCCTCTGGGGCTGGACACCGGGGAGCTGTTTTTT. It codes for CASSSLTPLGLDTGELFF. Using reference TRBV28 and TRBJ2-2 for the parts outside the CDR3, the full variable domain is DVKVTQSSRYLVKRTGEKVFLECVQDMDHENMFWYRQDPGLGLRLIYFSYDVKMKEKGDIPEGYSVSREKKERFSLILESASTNQTSMYLCASSSLTPLGLDTGELFFGEGSRLTVL.